This TCR beta chain emerged from a study of cytomegalovirus exposure and HLA in healthy donors (dated by TCRdb to between 2016 and 2019). Background on the whole study: An earlier analysis of approximately 640 of the donors reported 250 to 350 Gb of sequence data and 117 million unique TCR beta sequences from 150 million to 200 million T cells. An early release that covered about 600 HLA-typed donors contained approximately 300 gigabases of sequencing data and tens of millions of unique TCR sequences. The genetic ancestry cluster associated with self-reported Caucasian donors included about four fifths of the 350 to 500 genotyped donors. The study aimed to test whether signatures of past pathogen exposure could be identified by cataloging public T cell receptors. Using immunosequencing, the study profiled T cell repertoires from fewer than 700 subjects and related those repertoires to cytomegalovirus serostatus. In addition to the first cohort of 650 to 750 subjects, a separate validation cohort of under 150 different subjects was used. High-throughput TCR immunosequencing, statistical association of individual TCRs with disease status, and machine learning were combined to predict cytomegalovirus infection status. A later analysis re-examined previously published TCR beta repertoires from around 670 donors and added high-resolution HLA genotyping to investigate patterns of TCR occurrence. In the later analysis, no new phenotypic data were used to find candidate immune exposures; instead, reliance was placed on TCR beta sequences and their occurrence across donors. An earlier analysis of some 500 of the donors applied high-throughput TCR beta sequencing to assess whether each TCR beta V gene segment acted as functional or pseudogenic. Alongside the repertoire data, information on donor age, sex, ethnicity and CMV serostatus was compiled. A later genetic analysis took genome-wide SNP genotypes for about three fifths of the 666 donors and used that subset as a discovery cohort. Every repertoire in the discovery cohort had been generated on one and the same sequencing platform. HLA typing covered class I and class II loci at four-digit resolution. The number of typed donors differed by locus: roughly 629-630 for A, B, C, DRB1 and DQB1; 500 to 550 for DQA1; over 600 for DPA1; and 400 to 480 for DPB1. Five DR-DQ haplotypes were handled as single units for association and clustering because linkage in the cohort was strong. Among under 450 genotyped donors of the cohort, an average of about 240,000 unique TCR beta nucleotide sequences were sequenced per donor, about a sixth of them non-productive.

Notes on this clone: The target of this receptor is not known. Qualities for individual bases were not recorded, and no much larger clone is one base off.

The germline V gene (reference sequence) supplies CDR1 LNHDA and CDR2 SQIVND. There are 13 amino acids in the CDR3, from cysteine to phenylalanine inclusive. CDR3 DNA is the only sequence kept; it has 39 bases, read in frame from the first base. Trimming takes 5 bases from V and 4 bases from J, and the germline ends sit 11 bases apart. The cohort was made up of roughly 670 healthy bone marrow donors. At the time of sampling, all cohort members were nominally healthy, though unrecorded immune exposures were likely present. The donor tested CMV seronegative, placing the donor among the roughly 340 seronegative members of the cohort. Each donor provided a peripheral blood sample, and peripheral blood mononuclear cells were used for TCR beta sequencing. Genomic DNA extraction from the blood cell samples was performed with the Qiagen DNeasy Blood Extraction Kit. Libraries came from the immunoSEQ multiplex PCR assay. For the multiplex PCR, a mixture combining 60 forward primers for TCR Vbeta segments and 13 reverse primers for TCR Jbeta segments was used. The CDR3 region of rearranged TCR beta genes was amplified from genomic DNA by a multiplex PCR assay. The Illumina HiSeq System was used to sequence the amplified TCR beta libraries as 87-base-pair reads. Regarding the original processing steps: A later analysis tallied approximately 87 million unique TCR beta chains across the 660 or so repertoires, and approximately 9.9 million of those chains were shared by two or more donors. Raw reads were error-corrected and collapsed into unique sequences with a nearest-neighbor algorithm that merged closely related sequences to remove PCR and sequencing errors. Alignment of CDR3 sequences to IMGT reference sequences was used to assign V, D and J gene segments. For a sequence to be retained, a match of at least six nucleotides was required to both a V gene segment and a J gene segment. Rearrangements were called productive when the CDR3 lacked stop codons and stayed in frame with V and J; all others were non-productive. Following IMGT convention, CDR3 was defined as the stretch from the second conserved V-encoded cysteine up to the conserved J-encoded phenylalanine. The earlier analysis of 587 of the donors excluded sequences that lacked an unambiguous match to a single V gene segment. An earlier analysis of just under 600 of the donors called V segments functional above 56.7% productive rearrangements and segregating when the between-donor standard deviation exceeded 5%. A statistical classification framework was built for diagnosing cytomegalovirus status from the catalog of TCR beta chain sequences. In a later analysis, V and J genes were assigned by comparing TCR nucleotide sequences against IMGT/GENE-DB human TR gene sequences. Using the TCRdist pipeline, a later analysis assigned CDR3 sequences along with most-parsimonious VDJ recombination scenarios. In a later analysis, each TCR beta chain was defined by its CDR3 amino acid sequence together with its V-gene family, and reads without a unique V-gene family were excluded. To address suspected cross-contamination and a sequencing artifact, a later analysis removed 550 to 750 highly shared, low-generation-probability nucleotide sequences. For each public chain, a later analysis derived a clonal expansion index from normalized ranks of inferred template counts within each repertoire. A later analysis computed generation probabilities with a VDJ recombination model fitted to out-of-frame rearrangements, and checked the results against IGoR. In a later analysis, TCR-TCR, TCR-HLA and TCR-CMV co-occurrence was scored with hypergeometric tests, and a repertoire-size bias correction was applied to TCR pairs. False discovery rates were estimated in a later analysis by permuting HLA or CMV assignments 20 times. In a later analysis, co-occurring TCRs were grouped using DBSCAN, with TCRdist sequence similarity added in when clustering inside HLA-allele-positive subsets. For co-occurrence clustering, repertoires with fewer than 30,000 or more than 120,000 public chains were excluded, along with four to six repertoires with anomalous nucleotide sharing. TCRdb took over this immuneACCESS table, retaining in-frame rearrangements with V and J assigned. Such tables are incomplete; in checked studies, under half of the missing clones stem from an unresolved V gene, and the remainder is unexplained. D and trimming come from the DNA, and the V and J calls and clone size come from that table. The sample records around 170,000 clones, about 80% of which are singletons. Less than 0.65% of the sample is held by the ten biggest clonotypes.

Paper-wide results and their limitations: In vitro tests confirmed that a few of the cytomegalovirus-associated TCR beta chains recognize cytomegalovirus antigens. The classifier was reported to diagnose cytomegalovirus status with high specificity and sensitivity in both the original cohort and the validation cohort. Because HLA typing was missing for some donors at each locus, association tests included only the typed subset. A group of highly shared sequence variants was considered likely to be a technical artifact of the sequencing pipeline. Presence/absence analyses assumed roughly uniform sequencing depth across donors, an assumption that may not hold. Most CMV-associated TCR beta chains appeared to be HLA-restricted in a later analysis, and the HLA associations seemed to be driven largely by CMV exposure. In a later genetic analysis, a missense DCLRE1C variant was associated with V-gene and J-gene trimming of TCR beta chains, and the association was replicated in an independent cohort. When HLA alleles, especially DR and DQ, strongly co-occurred, attributing TCR associations to individual alleles was difficult. According to a later analysis, parvovirus B19, influenza, CMV and Epstein-Barr virus appeared linked to several top co-occurrence clusters. The cohort was sequenced for TCR beta chains only, and without alpha or paired-chain data the features that could be detected were limited. Correlated functional status among segregating V segments might be attributable to linkage disequilibrium, but an unknown experimental factor could not be ruled out. Most TCR sequences were observed very rarely across donors, whereas some public TCRs were present in many individuals. For the cohort, immune exposure information was limited to CMV serostatus. A later analysis found that TCR association rates varied across HLA loci, with DRB1 alleles showing the most associated TCRs and HLA-C alleles the fewest. In an earlier analysis of about 540 of the donors, most TCR beta V segments were observed in productive rearrangements about 87% or about 30% of the time, broadly matching IMGT annotations. The authors suggested that the approach could potentially be generalized to other disease states and immunological phenotypes. A further reported finding was that TCR beta sequences accurately predicted the HLA-A and HLA-B alleles for most subjects in the first cohort. Compared with the approximately 720-donor mean, donors in an Asian-associated ancestry cluster had fewer N-insertions in productive TCRs, according to a later genetic analysis. A later analysis found that HLA-associated TCR beta chains were more clonally expanded and had lower generation probabilities than equally common non-associated chains. Because the 87-base-pair reads could not distinguish some IMGT-functional V segments, including TRBV6-2 and TRBV6-3, those segments were excluded. About 15 rarely observed V segments, including chromosome 9 orphons, were excluded from the earlier analysis of several hundred of the donors because counts were too low. A total of around 150 TCR beta chains were listed by the study as associated with cytomegalovirus. In a later analysis, more than 15,000 TCR beta sequences were associated with specific HLA alleles at a false discovery rate of 0.05.

This chain is built from TRBV19 and TRBJ1-2; the D gene is perhaps TRBD1, from 6 matching bases. The clonotype was recovered from a woman in her forties or fifties in good health and CMV-seronegative. The sequenced sample was PBMCs. The CDR3 corresponds to CASSVGHVYGYTF. The DNA reads TGTGCCAGTAGTGTGGGACACGTCTATGGCTACACCTTC.